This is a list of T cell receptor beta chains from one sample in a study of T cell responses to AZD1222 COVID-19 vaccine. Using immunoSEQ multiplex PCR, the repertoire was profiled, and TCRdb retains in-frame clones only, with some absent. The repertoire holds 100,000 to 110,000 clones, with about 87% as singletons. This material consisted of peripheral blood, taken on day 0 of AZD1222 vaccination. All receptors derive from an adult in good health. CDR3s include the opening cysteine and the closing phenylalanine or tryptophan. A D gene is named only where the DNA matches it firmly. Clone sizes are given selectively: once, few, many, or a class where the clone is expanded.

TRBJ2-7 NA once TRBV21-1 TGTGCCAGCAGCAAGGTCAAAGGTGGAAAAAGGAGGGCTAGCGGGACCACCTACGAGCAGTACTTC CASSKVKGGKRRASGTTYEQYF
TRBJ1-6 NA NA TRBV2 TGTGCCAGCACCGCGGGGGATTCACCCCTCCACTTT CASTAGDSPLHF
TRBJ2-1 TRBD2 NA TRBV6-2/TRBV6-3 TGTGCCAGCAGTTACTCTGCTAGCGGGACCAATGAGCAGTTCTTC CASSYSASGTNEQFF
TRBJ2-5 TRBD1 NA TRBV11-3 TGTGCCAGCAGCTTAGGAGACAGGGATACCCAGTACTTC CASSLGDRDTQYF
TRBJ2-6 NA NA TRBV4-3 TGCGCCAGCAGCCAGATCGTAGGATCTGGGGCCAACGTCCTGACTTTC CASSQIVGSGANVLTF
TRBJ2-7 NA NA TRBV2 TGTGCCAGCAGTGAAGTCTTCTACGAGCAGTACTTC CASSEVFYEQYF
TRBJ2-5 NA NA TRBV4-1 TGCGCCAGCAGCCAAGGAGACGAAGAGACCCAGTACTTC CASSQGDEETQYF
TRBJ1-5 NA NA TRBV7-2 TGTGCCAGCAGCCCCTACAAGAAAACGGAGCCCCAGCATTTT CASSPYKKTEPQHF
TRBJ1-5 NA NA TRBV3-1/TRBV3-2 TGTGCCAGCAGCCACCGGGGAGGGAGCAATCAGCCCCAGCATTTT CASSHRGGSNQPQHF
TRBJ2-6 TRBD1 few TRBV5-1 TGCGCCAGCAGCTCACAGGGGACTGGGGCCAACGTCCTGACTTTC CASSSQGTGANVLTF
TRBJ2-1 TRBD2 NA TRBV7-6 TGTGCCAGCAGCCTTAGCCCGACTAGCGGGTCCTCCTACAATGAGCAGTTCTTC CASSLSPTSGSSYNEQFF
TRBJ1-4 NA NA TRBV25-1 TGTGCCAGCAGTGGACCAGGGGATAGTAATGAAAAACTGTTTTTT CASSGPGDSNEKLFF
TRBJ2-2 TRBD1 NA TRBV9 TGTGCCAGCAGCCCCTTAAACAGGGGGTTCGCCGGGGAGCTGTTTTTT CASSPLNRGFAGELFF
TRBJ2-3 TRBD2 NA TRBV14 TGTGCCAGCAGCCAAGGGACTAGCGGGTTCACAGATACGCAGTATTTT CASSQGTSGFTDTQYF
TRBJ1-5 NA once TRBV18 TGTGCCAGCTCACCAGCCAGCAATCAGCCCCAGCATTTT CASSPASNQPQHF
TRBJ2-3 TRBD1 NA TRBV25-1 TGTGCCAGCAGTGAATATATGGACAGGGACACAGATACGCAGTATTTT CASSEYMDRDTDTQYF
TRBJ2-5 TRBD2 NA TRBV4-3 TGCGCCAGCAGCCAAGAACTTAGCGGGACATACCAAGAGACCCAGTACTTC CASSQELSGTYQETQYF
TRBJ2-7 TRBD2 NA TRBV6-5 TGTGCCAGCAGCACCATTGATAGCGGGGGTAGAAGGTACTTC CASSTIDSGGRRYF
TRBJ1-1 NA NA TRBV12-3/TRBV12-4 TGTGCCAGCACGGGGAACACTGAAGCTTTCTTT CASTGNTEAFF
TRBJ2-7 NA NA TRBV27 TGTGCCAGCACCCCCAGGCAGGGTCAAAGCTCCTACGAGCAGTACTTC CASTPRQGQSSYEQYF
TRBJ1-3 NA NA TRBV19 TGTGCCAGTAGTATCGGACAGCTGGGGGCCTCCGGAAACACCATATATTTT CASSIGQLGASGNTIYF
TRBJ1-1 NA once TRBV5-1 TGCGCCAGCAGCGGGATATCCCCGATGGGGGGCACTGAAGCTTTCTTT CASSGISPMGGTEAFF
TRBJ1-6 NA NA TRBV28 TGTGCCAGCACCCGTTCCCTACGTACGGTCTCCTATAATTCACCCCTCCACTTT CASTRSLRTVSYNSPLHF
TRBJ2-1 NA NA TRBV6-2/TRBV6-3 TGTGCCAGCAGTTACGTTCTCGAGTACAATGAGCAGTTCTTC CASSYVLEYNEQFF
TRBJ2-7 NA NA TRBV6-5 TGTGCCAGCAGCTTCCATGGGGAATACGAGCAGTACTTC CASSFHGEYEQYF
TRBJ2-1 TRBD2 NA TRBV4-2 TGTGCCAGCAGCCAGGGCCTAGCGGGAGGGCCCGATGAGCAGTTCTTC CASSQGLAGGPDEQFF
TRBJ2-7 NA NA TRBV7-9 TGTGCCAGCAGCTTCGGGAGAGGGCCCTACGAGCAGTACTTC CASSFGRGPYEQYF